This TCR beta chain is drawn from a study of control samples from healthy donors and cancer patients. Germline loops: CDR1 MNHEY, CDR2 SVGAGI. Germline trimming cut 7 bases from V and 4 bases from J; bases unmatched to any gene: 6. The CDR3 is made up of 15 amino acids. Sequencing was performed with immunoSEQ multiplex PCR; in TCRdb, only in-frame clones are kept and a portion is missing. Counted here are under 200,000 clones, 91% occurring once; the ten biggest clones make up approximately 1.4%. The receptor comes from a woman in her twenties or thirties in good health. Sequencing used blood. V is TRBV6-5 and J is TRBJ2-3; 12 bases are a match to TRBD2. This CDR3 is CASNPLAGGPDTQYF. The CDR3 coding sequence is TGTGCCAGCAACCCACTAGCGGGAGGCCCAGATACGCAGTATTTT.